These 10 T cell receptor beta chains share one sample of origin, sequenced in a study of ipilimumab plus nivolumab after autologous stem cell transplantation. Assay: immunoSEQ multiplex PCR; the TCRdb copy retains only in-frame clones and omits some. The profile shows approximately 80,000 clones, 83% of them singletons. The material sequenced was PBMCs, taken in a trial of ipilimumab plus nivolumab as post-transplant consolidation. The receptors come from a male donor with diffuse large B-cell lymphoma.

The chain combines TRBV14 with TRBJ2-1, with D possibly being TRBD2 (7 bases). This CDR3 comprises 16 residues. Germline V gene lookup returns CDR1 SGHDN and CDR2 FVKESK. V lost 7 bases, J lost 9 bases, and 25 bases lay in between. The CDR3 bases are TGTGCCAGCACCGCTCTTGAAGGGGGGGCCCGGGGTGAGCAGTTCTTC. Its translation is CASTALEGGARGEQFF.

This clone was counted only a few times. CDR3 DNA: TGTGCCAGCAGCTTAGCGCTCGGGGGAAGTTTTAATTCACCCCTCCACTTT. Encoded protein: CASSLALGGSFNSPLHF. The chain combines TRBV7-8 with TRBJ1-6; possibly TRBD1 for D (5 bases). The CDR3 has 17 residues. V was shortened by 0 bases and J by 6 bases, with 15 bases between the two germline ends. Germline V gene sequence: CDR1 SGHVS, CDR2 FQNEAQ.

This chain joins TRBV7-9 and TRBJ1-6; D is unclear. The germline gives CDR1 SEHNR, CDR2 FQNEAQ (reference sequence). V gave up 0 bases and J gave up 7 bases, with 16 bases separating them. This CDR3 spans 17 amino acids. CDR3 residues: CASSLAEVLTRNSPLHF. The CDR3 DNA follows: TGTGCCAGCAGCTTAGCGGAGGTGTTAACCAGAAATTCACCCCTCCACTTT. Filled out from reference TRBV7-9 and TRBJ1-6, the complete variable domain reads DTGVSQNPRHKITKRGQNVTFRCDPISEHNRLYWYRQTLGQGPEFLTYFQNEAQLEKSRLLSDRFSAERPKGSFSTLEIQRTEQGDSAMYLCASSLAEVLTRNSPLHFGNGTRLTVT.

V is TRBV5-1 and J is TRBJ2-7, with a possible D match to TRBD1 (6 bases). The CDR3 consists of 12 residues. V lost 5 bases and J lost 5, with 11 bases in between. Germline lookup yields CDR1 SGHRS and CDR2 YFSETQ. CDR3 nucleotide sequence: TGCGCCAGCAGGGCCAGGGGAGACGAGCAGTACTTC. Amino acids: CASRARGDEQYF.

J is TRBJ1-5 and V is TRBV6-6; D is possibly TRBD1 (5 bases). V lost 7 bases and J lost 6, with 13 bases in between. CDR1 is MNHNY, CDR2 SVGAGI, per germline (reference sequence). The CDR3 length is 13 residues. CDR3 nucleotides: TGTGCCAGCACCTCTGGGGGGTTTCAGCCCCAGCATTTT. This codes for CASTSGGFQPQHF.

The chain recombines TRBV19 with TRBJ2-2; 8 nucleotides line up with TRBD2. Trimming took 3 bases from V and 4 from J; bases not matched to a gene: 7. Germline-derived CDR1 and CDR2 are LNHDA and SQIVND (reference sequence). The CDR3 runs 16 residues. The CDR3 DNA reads TGTGCCAGTAGTATCTCCAGACGGGGGGGCACCGGGGAGCTGTTTTTT. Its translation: CASSISRRGGTGELFF. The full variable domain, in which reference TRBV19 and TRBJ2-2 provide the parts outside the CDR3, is DGGITQSPKYLFRKEGQNVTLSCEQNLNHDAMYWYRQDPGQGLRLIYYSQIVNDFQKGDIAEGYSVSREKKESFPLTVTSAQKNPTAFYLCASSISRRGGTGELFFGEGSRLTVL.

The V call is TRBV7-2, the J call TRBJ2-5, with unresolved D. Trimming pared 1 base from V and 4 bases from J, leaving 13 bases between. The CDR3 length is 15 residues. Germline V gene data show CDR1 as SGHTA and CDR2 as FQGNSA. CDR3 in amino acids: CASSLGTVERETQYF. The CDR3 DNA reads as TGTGCCAGCAGCTTAGGGACCGTGGAGAGAGAGACCCAGTACTTC.

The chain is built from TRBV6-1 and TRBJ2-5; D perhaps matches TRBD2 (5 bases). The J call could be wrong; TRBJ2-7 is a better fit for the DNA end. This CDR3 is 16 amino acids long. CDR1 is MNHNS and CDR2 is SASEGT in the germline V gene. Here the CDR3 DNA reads TGTGCCAGCAGTGATGCCGGTCCTAGCTCGCTCGACGAGCAGTACTTC. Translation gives CASSDAGPSSLDEQYF.

Written as DNA, the CDR3 is TGTGCCAGCAGGATCCAGCAGACCGGGGAGCTGTTTTTT. It encodes CASRIQQTGELFF. V is TRBV7-2 and J is TRBJ2-2; D is undetermined. V lost 6 bases to trimming and J lost 5 bases, with 10 bases between them. Per the germline V gene, CDR1 is SGHTA and CDR2 is FQGNSA. The CDR3 covers 13 residues.

CDR3 loop: CASSLASNTEAFF. The CDR3 nucleotides are TGTGCCAGCAGCTTGGCCTCTAACACTGAAGCTTTCTTT. The J gene is TRBJ1-1, the V gene TRBV5-4; D remains unclear. Germline V gene lookup returns CDR1 SGHNT and CDR2 YYREEE (reference sequence). CDR3 length equals 13 residues. V lost 0 bases to trimming and J lost 2 bases, with 5 bases between them.